This is a list of T cell receptor beta chains from one sample in a study of T-cell memory formation after mild COVID-19. MiXCR, applied by TCRdb to the 5' RACE reads, yields one record per CDR3 protein. The data contain 200,000 to 250,000 distinct CDR3 sequences, 9.4% of them singletons. Sequenced input: PBMCs or a T cell subset sorted from them (not recorded which). The origin of the receptors is a man aged 18-30 years who had mild COVID-19 (a few samples of this study predate the infection). Cell type and time point are not known. Each CDR3 is given with its conserved first and last residue. Each record gives: J gene, V gene, CDR3 protein.

J gene: TRBJ1-4
V gene: TRBV9
CDR3 protein: CASIREGEKLFF

J gene: TRBJ1-2
V gene: TRBV7-9
CDR3 protein: CASIKSGTQGYTF

J gene: TRBJ1-1
V gene: TRBV6-2/TRBV6-3
CDR3 protein: CASSPTGGVTEAFF

J gene: TRBJ1-4
V gene: TRBV2
CDR3 protein: CASSVRVAEKLFF

J gene: TRBJ2-5
V gene: TRBV7-9
CDR3 protein: CASSPGRRGFVETQYF

J gene: TRBJ2-1
V gene: TRBV7-8
CDR3 protein: CASSLNSGGSEQFF

J gene: TRBJ1-5
V gene: TRBV5-6
CDR3 protein: CASSFGGGFNQPQHF

J gene: TRBJ2-1
V gene: TRBV7-3
CDR3 protein: CASRETAVGNEQFF

J gene: TRBJ1-5
V gene: TRBV5-1
CDR3 protein: CASSVGLVGQPQHF

J gene: TRBJ2-1
V gene: TRBV7-2
CDR3 protein: CASSPPPWNEQFF

J gene: TRBJ1-1
V gene: TRBV18
CDR3 protein: CASSPSPALTEAFF

J gene: TRBJ1-5
V gene: TRBV27
CDR3 protein: CASSLGGVNQPQHF

J gene: TRBJ2-1
V gene: TRBV9
CDR3 protein: CASSPLAGGFHEQFF

J gene: TRBJ1-4
V gene: TRBV5-1
CDR3 protein: CASSSGTVKTSEKLFF

J gene: TRBJ2-3
V gene: TRBV20-1
CDR3 protein: CSAAPPGDTDTQYF

J gene: TRBJ1-6
V gene: TRBV27
CDR3 protein: CASSSRGLFYSPLHF

J gene: TRBJ2-2
V gene: TRBV9
CDR3 protein: CASSVGTGAWVTGELFF

J gene: TRBJ1-5
V gene: TRBV2
CDR3 protein: CASSFTGGGQPQHF

J gene: TRBJ2-1
V gene: TRBV7-3
CDR3 protein: CASSLNGGGSYNEQFF

J gene: TRBJ2-1
V gene: TRBV7-9
CDR3 protein: CASSSRQYNEQFF

J gene: TRBJ1-6
V gene: TRBV7-3
CDR3 protein: CASSLQGGSPLHF

J gene: TRBJ2-7
V gene: TRBV7-2
CDR3 protein: CASSPRLAGSTYEQYF

J gene: TRBJ2-2
V gene: TRBV6-5
CDR3 protein: CASSYYGTGELFF

J gene: TRBJ1-4
V gene: TRBV5-1
CDR3 protein: CASSPGDLGGAEKLFF

J gene: TRBJ2-5
V gene: TRBV6-5
CDR3 protein: CASSYSGVAGGGETQYF

J gene: TRBJ2-7
V gene: TRBV4-3
CDR3 protein: CASSQSPWTGEAYEQYF

J gene: TRBJ1-1
V gene: TRBV7-2
CDR3 protein: CASSLLSEKLEAFF

J gene: TRBJ2-5
V gene: TRBV28
CDR3 protein: CASSFTSVKTQYF

J gene: TRBJ2-3
V gene: TRBV29-1
CDR3 protein: CSVFTRGRDTQYF

J gene: TRBJ2-5
V gene: TRBV7-2
CDR3 protein: CASSLSEGRVTQYF

J gene: TRBJ2-7
V gene: TRBV12-3/TRBV12-4
CDR3 protein: CASSPPQGRYEQYF

J gene: TRBJ1-4
V gene: TRBV19
CDR3 protein: CASRGDGEKLFF

J gene: TRBJ1-1
V gene: TRBV27
CDR3 protein: CASSFIVGRGRWEAFF

J gene: TRBJ1-1
V gene: TRBV7-3
CDR3 protein: CASSTSLKTEAFF

J gene: TRBJ2-1
V gene: TRBV5-1
CDR3 protein: CASSPSTGRSYNEQFF

J gene: TRBJ1-5
V gene: TRBV12-3/TRBV12-4
CDR3 protein: CASSGELSQPQHF

J gene: TRBJ2-1
V gene: TRBV12-3/TRBV12-4
CDR3 protein: CASITIGRGKNSYNEQFF